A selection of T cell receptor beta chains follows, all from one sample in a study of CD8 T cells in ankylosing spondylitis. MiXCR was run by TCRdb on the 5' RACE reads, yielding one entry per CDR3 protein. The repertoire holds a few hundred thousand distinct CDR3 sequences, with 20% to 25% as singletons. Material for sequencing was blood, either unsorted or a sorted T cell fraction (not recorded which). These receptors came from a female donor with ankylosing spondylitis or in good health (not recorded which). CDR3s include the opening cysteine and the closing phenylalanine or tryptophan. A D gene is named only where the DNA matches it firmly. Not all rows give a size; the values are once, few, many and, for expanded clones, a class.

TGTGCCAGCTCACCTCAGGGTAAGGCCTACGAGCAGTACTTC,CASSPQGKAYEQYF,TRBJ2-7,-,TRBV18,-
TGCAGCGTTCGGACGGGAGGCAATCAGCCCCAGCATTTT,CSVRTGGNQPQHF,TRBJ1-5,-,TRBV29-1,many
TGCGCCAGCAGCCTCCGATGGCTCACTGAAGCTTTCTTT,CASSLRWLTEAFF,TRBJ1-1,-,TRBV5-1,few
TGTGCCAGCTCACCCCTAGTGCCCTACAATGAGCAGTTCTTC,CASSPLVPYNEQFF,TRBJ2-1,-,TRBV18,-
TGTGCCAGCAGTCTTAGCGGACCCGTGGATACGCAGTATTTT,CASSLSGPVDTQYF,TRBJ2-3,-,TRBV12-3/TRBV12-4,many
TGTGCCAGCAGCCAATTTCCGGGACAGGGATCCCCCAAAGGCTACACCTTC,CASSQFPGQGSPKGYTF,TRBJ1-2,TRBD1,TRBV6-1,few
TGTGCCAGCACCCCGGCCAAATCCTACTCCTACGAGCAGTACTTC,CASTPAKSYSYEQYF,TRBJ2-7,-,TRBV25-1,few
TGTGCCAGCAGCCCTAGGCGGACAGGGGTTTTGGGCGAGCAGTTCTTC,CASSPRRTGVLGEQFF,TRBJ2-1,TRBD1,TRBV6-1,-
TGTGCCAGCAGCCAAATCGCGGGAAGGCAGTACTTC,CASSQIAGRQYF,TRBJ2-7,-,TRBV14,-
TGTGCCAGCAGCCGAGGCTCTCAAGCGGGAGCTGAGCAGTTCTTC,CASSRGSQAGAEQFF,TRBJ2-1,TRBD2,TRBV11-2,few
TGTGCCAGCACCTTCTGGGGGGTCGGTGGGGCCAACGTCCTGACTTTC,CASTFWGVGGANVLTF,TRBJ2-6,-,TRBV7-2,few
TGTGCCAGCAGCGTGCGACAGGGGACTGAAGCTTTCTTT,CASSVRQGTEAFF,TRBJ1-1,TRBD1,TRBV6-1,many
TGTGCCAGCAGTTTTCAGGCGGAGGTACAAGAGACCCAGTACTTC,CASSFQAEVQETQYF,TRBJ2-5,-,TRBV12-3/TRBV12-4,-
TGTGCCAGCAGTGAATCAAAAGGGTTTGGGAGCAATCAGCCCCAGCATTTT,CASSESKGFGSNQPQHF,TRBJ1-5,-,TRBV25-1,-
TGTGCCACCAGCAGAGCCGGGACAGGAGCCTACGAGCAGTACTTC,CATSRAGTGAYEQYF,TRBJ2-7,TRBD1,TRBV15,-
TGCGCCAGCAGCTTGTTCCCTAGCGGGAGGGCAGATACGCAGTATTTT,CASSLFPSGRADTQYF,TRBJ2-3,TRBD2,TRBV5-1,-
TGTGCCAGCAGCCCTGGCCACTCTGGAAACACCATATATTTT,CASSPGHSGNTIYF,TRBJ1-3,-,TRBV6-1,-
TGTGCCAGCAGCCAACCCTCCCCGGAGGCAGATACGCAGTATTTT,CASSQPSPEADTQYF,TRBJ2-3,-,TRBV4-2,-
TGTGCCATCGCCGGGGGGGCGAGTTCACCCCTCCACTTT,CAIAGGASSPLHF,TRBJ1-6,-,TRBV6-1,few
TGTGCCAGCAGGAGGGGAGTGGCCGGGGTAGATACGCAGTATTTT,CASRRGVAGVDTQYF,TRBJ2-3,-,TRBV2,-
TGTGCCAGCAGTTACTCGCGCAGGGCGTCGAACACCGGGGAGCTGTTTTTT,CASSYSRRASNTGELFF,TRBJ2-2,-,TRBV6-5,-
TGTGCCAGCACCGCGGGACAGGGGAATTCACCCCTCCACTTT,CASTAGQGNSPLHF,TRBJ1-6,TRBD1,TRBV6-1,few
TGCAGCGCCGCAGGGGGTGTCACTGAAGCTTTCTTT,CSAAGGVTEAFF,TRBJ1-1,TRBD1,TRBV29-1,-
TGTGCCAGCAGCCGGGACTACTTTAGCACCGGGGAGCTGTTTTTT,CASSRDYFSTGELFF,TRBJ2-2,TRBD2,TRBV7-2,few
TGCAGCGGACTGACAGTGAGTGAAGAGACCCAGTACTTC,CSGLTVSEETQYF,TRBJ2-5,-,TRBV29-1,few
TGCAGTGCTTCCCGGACTAGCGGGAGCTCCTACAATGAGCAGTTCTTC,CSASRTSGSSYNEQFF,TRBJ2-1,TRBD2,TRBV20-1,many
TGCGCCAGCAGCGCCGAGGGAGCGGGAGGCTACGAGCAGTACTTC,CASSAEGAGGYEQYF,TRBJ2-7,TRBD2,TRBV4-3,-
TGCAGTGCTAGAGGTCGTACAGGGGAGCGAAACACCTTC,CSARGRTGERNTF,TRBJ1-2,TRBD1,TRBV20-1,-
TGTGCCAGCAGTTTCCGTGACGGAACCTACGAGCAGTACTTC,CASSFRDGTYEQYF,TRBJ2-7,-,TRBV6-5,few
TGCAGCGTTAGGAGTGGCTATGGCTACACCTTC,CSVRSGYGYTF,TRBJ1-2,-,TRBV29-1,few
TGTGCCAGCAGCCGGACCGGGACTAGCGGGAGTAGCGAGCAGTTCTTC,CASSRTGTSGSSEQFF,TRBJ2-1,TRBD2,TRBV5-8,-
TGTGCCAGCAGGACGCAGGGAGATACGCAGTATTTT,CASRTQGDTQYF,TRBJ2-3,-,TRBV6-2/TRBV6-3,-
TGTGCCAGCACTAGTGAGCGGGAGGAATCGGGAGAGCAGTACTTC,CASTSEREESGEQYF,TRBJ2-7,TRBD2,TRBV6-1,few
TGTGCCATCAGAGACAGACATAACACTGAAGCTTTCTTT,CAIRDRHNTEAFF,TRBJ1-1,-,TRBV10-3,few
TGTGCCAGCAGTTACCGGCGGGAGGGGTACGAGCAGTACTTC,CASSYRREGYEQYF,TRBJ2-7,TRBD2,TRBV6-5,once
TGCAGTGGACGACTAGCCGGAGATACGCAGTATTTT,CSGRLAGDTQYF,TRBJ2-3,TRBD2,TRBV20-1,-